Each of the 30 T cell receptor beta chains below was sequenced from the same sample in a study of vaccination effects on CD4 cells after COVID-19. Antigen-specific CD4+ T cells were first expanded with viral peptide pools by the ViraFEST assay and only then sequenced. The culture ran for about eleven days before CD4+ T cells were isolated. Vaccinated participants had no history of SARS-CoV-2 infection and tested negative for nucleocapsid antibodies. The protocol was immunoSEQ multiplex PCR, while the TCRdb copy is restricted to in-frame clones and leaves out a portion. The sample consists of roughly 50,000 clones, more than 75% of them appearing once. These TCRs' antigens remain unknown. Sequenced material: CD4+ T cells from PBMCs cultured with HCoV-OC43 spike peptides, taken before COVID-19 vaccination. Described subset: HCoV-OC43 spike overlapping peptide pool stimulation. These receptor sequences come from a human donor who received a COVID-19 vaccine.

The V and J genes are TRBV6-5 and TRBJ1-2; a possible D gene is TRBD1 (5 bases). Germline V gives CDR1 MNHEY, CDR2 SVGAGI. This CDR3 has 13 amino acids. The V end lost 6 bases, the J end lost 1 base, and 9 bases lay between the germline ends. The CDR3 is CASSSGNNYGYTF. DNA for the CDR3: TGTGCCAGCAGCTCAGGGAATAACTATGGCTACACCTTC.

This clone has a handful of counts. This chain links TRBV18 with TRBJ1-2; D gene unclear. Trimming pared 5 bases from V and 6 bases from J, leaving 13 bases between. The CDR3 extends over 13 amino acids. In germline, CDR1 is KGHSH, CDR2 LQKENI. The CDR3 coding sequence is TGTGCCAGCTCAACGCTCGAGCGGCATGGCTACACCTTC. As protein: CASSTLERHGYTF. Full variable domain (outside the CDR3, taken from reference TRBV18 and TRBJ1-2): NAGVMQNPRHLVRRRGQEARLRCSPMKGHSHVYWYRQLPEEGLKFMVYLQKENIIDESGMPKERFSAEFPKEGPSILRIQQVVRGDSAAYFCASSTLERHGYTFGSGTRLTVV.

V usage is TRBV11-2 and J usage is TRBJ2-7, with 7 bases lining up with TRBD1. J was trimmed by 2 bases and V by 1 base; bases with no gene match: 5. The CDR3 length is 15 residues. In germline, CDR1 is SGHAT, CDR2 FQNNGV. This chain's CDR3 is CASSLARGSTYEQYV. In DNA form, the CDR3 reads TGTGCCAGCAGCTTAGCCAGGGGGAGCACCTACGAGCAGTACGTC.

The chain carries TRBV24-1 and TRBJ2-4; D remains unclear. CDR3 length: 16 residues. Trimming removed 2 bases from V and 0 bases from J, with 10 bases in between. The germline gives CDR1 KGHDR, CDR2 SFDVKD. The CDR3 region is CATSDSGPLAKNIQYF. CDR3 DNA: TGTGCCACCAGTGATTCCGGACCCTTAGCCAAAAACATTCAGTACTTC.

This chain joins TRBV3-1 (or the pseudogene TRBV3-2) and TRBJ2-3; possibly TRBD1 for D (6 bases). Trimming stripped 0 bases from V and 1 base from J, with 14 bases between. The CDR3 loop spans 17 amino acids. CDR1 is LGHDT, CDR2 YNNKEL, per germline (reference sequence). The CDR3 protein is CASSQDRWGLGTDTQYF. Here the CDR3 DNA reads TGTGCCAGCAGCCAAGATAGGTGGGGGCTTGGCACAGATACGCAGTATTTT.

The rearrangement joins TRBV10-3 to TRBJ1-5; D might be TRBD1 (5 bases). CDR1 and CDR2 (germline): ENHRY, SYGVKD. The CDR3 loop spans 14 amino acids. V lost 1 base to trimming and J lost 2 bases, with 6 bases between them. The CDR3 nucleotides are TGTGCCATCAGTGAGTGGGGGGGCAATCAGCCCCAGCATTTT. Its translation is CAISEWGGNQPQHF.

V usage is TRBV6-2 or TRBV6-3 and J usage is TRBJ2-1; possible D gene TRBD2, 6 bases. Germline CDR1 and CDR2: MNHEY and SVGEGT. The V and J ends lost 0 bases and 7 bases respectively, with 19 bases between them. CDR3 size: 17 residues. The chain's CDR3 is CASSYSKVAGSTNEQFF. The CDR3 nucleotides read TGTGCCAGCAGTTACTCGAAAGTGGCCGGGAGTACGAATGAGCAGTTCTTC.

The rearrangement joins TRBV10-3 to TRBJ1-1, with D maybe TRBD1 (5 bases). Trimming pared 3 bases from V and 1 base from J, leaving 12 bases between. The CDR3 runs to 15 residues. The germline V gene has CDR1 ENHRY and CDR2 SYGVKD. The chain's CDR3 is CAISEPGTGNTEAFF. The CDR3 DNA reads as TGTGCCATCAGTGAACCCGGGACGGGGAACACTGAAGCTTTCTTT.

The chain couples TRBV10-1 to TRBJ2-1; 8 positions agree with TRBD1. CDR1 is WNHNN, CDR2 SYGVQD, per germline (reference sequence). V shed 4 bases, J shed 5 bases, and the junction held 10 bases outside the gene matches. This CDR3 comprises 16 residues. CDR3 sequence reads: CASSVTPGQDNNEQFF. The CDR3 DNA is TGCGCCAGCAGTGTCACTCCGGGACAGGATAACAATGAGCAGTTCTTC.

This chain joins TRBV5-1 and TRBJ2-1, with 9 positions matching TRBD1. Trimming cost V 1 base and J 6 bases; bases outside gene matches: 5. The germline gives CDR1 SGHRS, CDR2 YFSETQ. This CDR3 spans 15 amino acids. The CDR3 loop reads CASSLTGTGPNEQFF. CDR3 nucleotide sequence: TGCGCCAGCAGCTTGACTGGGACAGGGCCCAATGAGCAGTTCTTC.

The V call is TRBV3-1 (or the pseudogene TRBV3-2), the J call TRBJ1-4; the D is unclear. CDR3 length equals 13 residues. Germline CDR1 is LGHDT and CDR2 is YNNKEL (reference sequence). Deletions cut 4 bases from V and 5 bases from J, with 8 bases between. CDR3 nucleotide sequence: TGTGCCAGCAGCCCTAGGGAGAATGAAAAACTGTTTTTT. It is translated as CASSPRENEKLFF.

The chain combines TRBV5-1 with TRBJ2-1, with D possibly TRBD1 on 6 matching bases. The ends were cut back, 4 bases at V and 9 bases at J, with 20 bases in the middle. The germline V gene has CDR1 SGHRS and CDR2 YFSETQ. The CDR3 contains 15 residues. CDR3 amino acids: CASSILRDNRGEQFF. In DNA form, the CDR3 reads TGCGCCAGCAGCATACTCCGGGACAATCGAGGTGAGCAGTTCTTC.

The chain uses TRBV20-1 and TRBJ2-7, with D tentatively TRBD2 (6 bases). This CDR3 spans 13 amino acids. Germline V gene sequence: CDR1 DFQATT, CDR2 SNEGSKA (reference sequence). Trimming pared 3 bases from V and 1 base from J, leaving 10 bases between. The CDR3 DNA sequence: TGCAGTGCTAGTGGCGGGGCATCCTACGAGCAGTACGTC. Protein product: CSASGGASYEQYV.

CDR3 residues: CATSDSETGWYEQYV. The CDR3 coding sequence is TGTGCCACCAGTGATTCCGAGACAGGGTGGTACGAGCAGTACGTC. The chain is built from TRBV24-1 and TRBJ2-7; 7 positions agree with TRBD1. The J segment lost 4 bases and the V segment lost 2 bases, leaving 7 bases of the junction unmatched. Germline V CDR1 and CDR2: KGHDR, SFDVKD. The CDR3 is made up of 15 amino acids.

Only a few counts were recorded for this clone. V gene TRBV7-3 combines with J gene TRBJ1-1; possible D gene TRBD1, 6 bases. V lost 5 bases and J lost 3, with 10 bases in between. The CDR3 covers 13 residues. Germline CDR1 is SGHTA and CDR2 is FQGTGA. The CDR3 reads CASSPGTYTEAFF. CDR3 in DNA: TGTGCCAGCAGCCCTGGGACATACACTGAAGCTTTCTTT.

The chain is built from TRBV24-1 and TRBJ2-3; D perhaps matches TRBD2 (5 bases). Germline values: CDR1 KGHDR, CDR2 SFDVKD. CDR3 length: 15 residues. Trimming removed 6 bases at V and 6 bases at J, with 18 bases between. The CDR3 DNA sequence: TGTGCCACCAGTATGGGGAGTCGGCCCACCGATACGCAGTATTTT. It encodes CATSMGSRPTDTQYF.

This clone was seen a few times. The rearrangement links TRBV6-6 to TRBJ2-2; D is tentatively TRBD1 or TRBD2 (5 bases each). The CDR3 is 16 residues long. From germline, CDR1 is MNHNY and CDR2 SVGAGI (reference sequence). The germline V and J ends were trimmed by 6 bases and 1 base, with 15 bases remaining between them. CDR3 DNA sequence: TGTGCCAGCAGCCGGACCGGGACGGTGAACACCGGGGAGCTGTTTTTT. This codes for CASSRTGTVNTGELFF.

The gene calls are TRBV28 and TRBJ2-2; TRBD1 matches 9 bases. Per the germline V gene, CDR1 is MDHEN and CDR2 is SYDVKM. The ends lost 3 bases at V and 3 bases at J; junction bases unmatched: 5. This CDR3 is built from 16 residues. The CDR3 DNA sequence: TGTGCCAGCAGTTTGTCCGGGACAGGGCACACCGGGGAGCTGTTTTTT. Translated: CASSLSGTGHTGELFF.

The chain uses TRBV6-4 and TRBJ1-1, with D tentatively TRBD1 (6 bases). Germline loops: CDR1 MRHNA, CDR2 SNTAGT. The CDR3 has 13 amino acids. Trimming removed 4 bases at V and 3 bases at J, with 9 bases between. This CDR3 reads CASSANRDTEAFF. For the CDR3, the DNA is TGTGCCAGCAGTGCTAACAGGGACACTGAAGCTTTCTTT.

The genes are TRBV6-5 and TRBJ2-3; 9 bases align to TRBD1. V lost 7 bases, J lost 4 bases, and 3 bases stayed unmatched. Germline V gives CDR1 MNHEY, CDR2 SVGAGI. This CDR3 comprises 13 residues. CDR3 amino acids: CASKTGGADTQYF. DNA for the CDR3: TGTGCCAGCAAGACAGGGGGGGCAGATACGCAGTATTTT.

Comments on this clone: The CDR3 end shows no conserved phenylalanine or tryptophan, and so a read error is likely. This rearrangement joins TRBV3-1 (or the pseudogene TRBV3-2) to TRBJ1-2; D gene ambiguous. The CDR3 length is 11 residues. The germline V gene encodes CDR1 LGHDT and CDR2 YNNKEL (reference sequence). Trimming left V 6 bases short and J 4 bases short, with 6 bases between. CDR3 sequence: CASSPGYGYTL. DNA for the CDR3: TGTGCCAGCAGTCCAGGCTATGGCTACACCCTC.

CDR3 amino acids: CASSLEGARFYGYTF. CDR3 bases: TGTGCCAGCAGCTTAGAAGGCGCCCGATTCTATGGCTACACCTTC. The V gene is TRBV7-2, the J gene TRBJ1-2; D unclear. Germline V lookup: CDR1 SGHTA, CDR2 FQGNSA. The CDR3 totals 15 residues. Trimming cost V 1 base and J 4 bases, with 13 bases left between them.

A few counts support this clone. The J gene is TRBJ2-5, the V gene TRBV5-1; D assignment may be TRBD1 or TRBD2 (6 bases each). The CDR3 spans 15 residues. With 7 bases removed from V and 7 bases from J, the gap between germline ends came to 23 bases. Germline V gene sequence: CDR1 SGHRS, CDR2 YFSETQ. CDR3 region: CASYSGRGGEWTQYF. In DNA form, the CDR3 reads TGCGCCAGCTACTCCGGCAGGGGAGGTGAGTGGACCCAGTACTTC. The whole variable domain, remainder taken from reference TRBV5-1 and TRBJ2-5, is KAGVTQTPRYLIKTRGQQVTLSCSPISGHRSVSWYQQTPGQGLQFLFEYFSETQRNKGNFPGRFSGRQFSNSRSEMNVSTLELGDSALYLCASYSGRGGEWTQYFGPGTRLLVL.

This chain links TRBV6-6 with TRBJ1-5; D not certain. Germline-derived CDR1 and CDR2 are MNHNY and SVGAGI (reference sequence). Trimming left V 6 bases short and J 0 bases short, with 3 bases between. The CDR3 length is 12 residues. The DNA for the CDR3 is TGTGCCAGCAGATCTAGCAATCAGCCCCAGCATTTT. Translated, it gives CASRSSNQPQHF.

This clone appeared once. CDR3 amino acids: CASSQDPGLSTGELFF. CDR3 sequence (DNA): TGCGCCAGCAGCCAAGACCCCGGCCTTAGCACCGGGGAGCTGTTTTTT. V gene TRBV4-1 combines with J gene TRBJ2-2; D is uncertain. Trimming stripped 0 bases from V and 4 bases from J, with 12 bases between. Germline CDR1 reads MGHRA; CDR2 reads YSYEKL. There are 16 residues in the CDR3.

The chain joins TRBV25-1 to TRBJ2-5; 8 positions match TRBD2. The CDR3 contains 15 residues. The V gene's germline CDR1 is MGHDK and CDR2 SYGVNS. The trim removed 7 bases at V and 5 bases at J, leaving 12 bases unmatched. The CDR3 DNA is TGTGCCAGCACCACCGGGGGGGGTATCGGGGAGACCCAGTACTTC. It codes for CASTTGGGIGETQYF.

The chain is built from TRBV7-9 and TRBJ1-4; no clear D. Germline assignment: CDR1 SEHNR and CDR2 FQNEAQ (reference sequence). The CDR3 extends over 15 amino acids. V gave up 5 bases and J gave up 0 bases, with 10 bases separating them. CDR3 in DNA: TGTGCCAGCAGCCTCACACAAGCAACTAATGAAAAACTGTTTTTT. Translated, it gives CASSLTQATNEKLFF.

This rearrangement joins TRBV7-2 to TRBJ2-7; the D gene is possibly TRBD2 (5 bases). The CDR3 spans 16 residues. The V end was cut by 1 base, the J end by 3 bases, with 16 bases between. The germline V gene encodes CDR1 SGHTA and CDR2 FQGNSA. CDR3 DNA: TGTGCCAGCAGCTTAGAGGTCGGACTCTCCCTCTACGAGCAGTACGTC. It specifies CASSLEVGLSLYEQYV.

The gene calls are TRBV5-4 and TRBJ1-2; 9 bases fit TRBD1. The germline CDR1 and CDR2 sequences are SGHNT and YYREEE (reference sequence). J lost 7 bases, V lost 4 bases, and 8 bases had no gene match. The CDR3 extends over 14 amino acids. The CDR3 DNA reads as TGTGCCAGCAGCACGGGACAGGGTTTGAGTGGCTACACCTTC. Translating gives CASSTGQGLSGYTF.

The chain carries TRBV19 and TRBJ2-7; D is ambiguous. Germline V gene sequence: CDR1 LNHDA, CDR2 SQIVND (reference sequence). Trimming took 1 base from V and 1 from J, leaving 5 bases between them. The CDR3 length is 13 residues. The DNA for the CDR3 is TGTGCCAGTAGTATAGCGATTTCCTACGAGCAGTACGTC. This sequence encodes CASSIAISYEQYV.